This T cell receptor beta chain was recovered during a study of blood T cell repertoires in COVID-19. Study summary: The United States, Italy and Spain were the sources of the acute and convalescent COVID-19 samples. Sources were T cells, B-cell-depleted T cells, or PBMCs; the material itself was cDNA or gDNA.

The authors' processing: From reference gene primer amplification, estimates of nucleated cell counts were derived. Produced via immunoSEQ multiplex PCR; TCRdb's table is partial and in-frame only. From that table come the V and J calls and clone size; the DNA was used to work out D and trimming. The sample records approximately 140,000 clones, more than 75% being singletons. There are 14 residues in the CDR3. The V gene lost 0 bases and the J gene lost 6 bases, with 11 bases spanning the gap. The V gene's germline CDR1 is LNHNV and CDR2 YYDKDF (reference sequence). This receptor was identified in a man of 80 years or more with acute or convalescent COVID-19. The sample taken for sequencing was peripheral blood. This chain uses TRBV15 with TRBJ1-2; a possible D gene is TRBD1 (6 bases). The CDR3 loop is CATSRDLRGDGYTF. In DNA form, the CDR3 reads TGTGCCACCAGCAGAGATCTCAGGGGCGATGGCTACACCTTC. The full variable domain, rest sourced from reference TRBV15 and TRBJ1-2, is DAMVIQNPRYQVTQFGKPVTLSCSQTLNHNVMYWYQQKSSQAPKLLFHYYDKDFNNEADTPDNFQSRRPNTSFCFLDIRSPGLGDTAMYLCATSRDLRGDGYTFGSGTRLTVV.